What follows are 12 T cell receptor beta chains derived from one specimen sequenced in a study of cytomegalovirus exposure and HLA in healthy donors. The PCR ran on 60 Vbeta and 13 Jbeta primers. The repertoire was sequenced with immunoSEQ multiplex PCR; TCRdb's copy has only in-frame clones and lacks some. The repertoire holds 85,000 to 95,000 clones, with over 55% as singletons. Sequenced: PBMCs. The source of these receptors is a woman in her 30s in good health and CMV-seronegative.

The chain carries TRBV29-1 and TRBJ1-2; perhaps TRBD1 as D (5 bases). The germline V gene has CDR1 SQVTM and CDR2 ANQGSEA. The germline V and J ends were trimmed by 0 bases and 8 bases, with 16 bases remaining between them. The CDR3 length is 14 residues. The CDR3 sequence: CSVEDPEGFGGYTF. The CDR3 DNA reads TGCAGCGTTGAAGATCCGGAGGGGTTCGGAGGCTACACCTTC.

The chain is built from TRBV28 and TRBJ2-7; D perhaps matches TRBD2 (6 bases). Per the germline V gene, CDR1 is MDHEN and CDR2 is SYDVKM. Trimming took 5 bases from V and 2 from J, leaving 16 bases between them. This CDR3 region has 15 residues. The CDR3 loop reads CASSHRDSGPYEQYF. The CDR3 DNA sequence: TGTGCCAGCAGTCACCGGGACTCCGGGCCCTACGAGCAGTACTTC.

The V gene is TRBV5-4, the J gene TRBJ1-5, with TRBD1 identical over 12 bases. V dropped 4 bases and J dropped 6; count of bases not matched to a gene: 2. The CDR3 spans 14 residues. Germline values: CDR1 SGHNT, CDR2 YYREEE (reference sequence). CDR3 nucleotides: TGTGCCAGCAGCCGGGACAGGGGGCTTCAGCCCCAGCATTTT. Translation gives CASSRDRGLQPQHF.

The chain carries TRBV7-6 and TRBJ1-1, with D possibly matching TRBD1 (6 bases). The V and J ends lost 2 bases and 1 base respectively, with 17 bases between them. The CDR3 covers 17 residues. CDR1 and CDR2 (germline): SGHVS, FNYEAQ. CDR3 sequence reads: CASSLFPTGWKNTEAFF. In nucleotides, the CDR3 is TGTGCCAGCAGCTTATTTCCCACAGGGTGGAAGAACACTGAAGCTTTCTTT.

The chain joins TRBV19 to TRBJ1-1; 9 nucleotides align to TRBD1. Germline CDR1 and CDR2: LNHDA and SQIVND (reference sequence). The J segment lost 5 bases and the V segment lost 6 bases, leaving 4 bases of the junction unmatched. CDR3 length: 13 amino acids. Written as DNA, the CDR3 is TGTGCCAGTAGAGACAGGGGGGTGACTGAAGCTTTCTTT. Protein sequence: CASRDRGVTEAFF.

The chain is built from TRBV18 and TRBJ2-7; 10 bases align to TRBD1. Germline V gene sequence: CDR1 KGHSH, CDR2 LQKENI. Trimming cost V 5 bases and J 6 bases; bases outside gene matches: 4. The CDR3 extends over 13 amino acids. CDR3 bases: TGTGCCAGCTCATACCGGGACAGGGGCGAGCAGTACTTC. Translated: CASSYRDRGEQYF.

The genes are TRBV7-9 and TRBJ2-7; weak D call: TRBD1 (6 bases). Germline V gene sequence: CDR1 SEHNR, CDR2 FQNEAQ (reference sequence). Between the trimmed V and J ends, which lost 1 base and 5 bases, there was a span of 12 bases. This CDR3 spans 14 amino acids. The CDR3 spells CASSLDVSGDEQYF. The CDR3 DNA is TGTGCCAGCAGCTTAGACGTTTCAGGGGACGAGCAGTACTTC.

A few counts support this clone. The CDR3 nucleotides read TGTGCCAGCAGTTTATCCACAAGAGCGGGGACCCAGTACTTC. Translated, it gives CASSLSTRAGTQYF. The chain combines TRBV28 with TRBJ2-5; D is possibly TRBD2 (6 bases). CDR3 length: 14 residues. With 1 base removed from V and 7 bases from J, the gap between germline ends came to 13 bases. Germline values: CDR1 MDHEN, CDR2 SYDVKM.

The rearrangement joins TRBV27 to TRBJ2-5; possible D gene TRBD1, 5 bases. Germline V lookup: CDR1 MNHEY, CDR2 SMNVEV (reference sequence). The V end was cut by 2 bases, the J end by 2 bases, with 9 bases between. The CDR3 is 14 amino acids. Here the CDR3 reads CASSLVGRQETQYF. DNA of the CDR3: TGTGCCAGCAGTTTAGTGGGGCGGCAAGAGACCCAGTACTTC.

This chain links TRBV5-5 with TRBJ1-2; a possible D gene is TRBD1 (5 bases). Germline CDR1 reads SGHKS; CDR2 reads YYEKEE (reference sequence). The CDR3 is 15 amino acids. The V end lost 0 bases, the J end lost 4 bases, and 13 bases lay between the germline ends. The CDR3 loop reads CASSLGQGLFYGYTF. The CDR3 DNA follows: TGTGCCAGCAGCTTGGGTCAGGGACTTTTCTATGGCTACACCTTC.

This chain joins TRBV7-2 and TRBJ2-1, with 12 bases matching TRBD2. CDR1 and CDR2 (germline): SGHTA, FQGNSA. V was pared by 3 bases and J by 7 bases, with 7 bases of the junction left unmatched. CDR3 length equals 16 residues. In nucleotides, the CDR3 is TGTGCCAGCAGCTTCACGACTAGCGGGAGATCAAATGAGCAGTTCTTC. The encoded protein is CASSFTTSGRSNEQFF.

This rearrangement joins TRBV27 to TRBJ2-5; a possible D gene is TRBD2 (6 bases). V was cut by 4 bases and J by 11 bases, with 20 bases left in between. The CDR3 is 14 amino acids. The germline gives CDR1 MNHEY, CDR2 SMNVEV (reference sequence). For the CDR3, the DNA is TGTGCCAGCAGTTCAGGAGGGCCCCCCTACGGGCAGTACTTC. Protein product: CASSSGGPPYGQYF.